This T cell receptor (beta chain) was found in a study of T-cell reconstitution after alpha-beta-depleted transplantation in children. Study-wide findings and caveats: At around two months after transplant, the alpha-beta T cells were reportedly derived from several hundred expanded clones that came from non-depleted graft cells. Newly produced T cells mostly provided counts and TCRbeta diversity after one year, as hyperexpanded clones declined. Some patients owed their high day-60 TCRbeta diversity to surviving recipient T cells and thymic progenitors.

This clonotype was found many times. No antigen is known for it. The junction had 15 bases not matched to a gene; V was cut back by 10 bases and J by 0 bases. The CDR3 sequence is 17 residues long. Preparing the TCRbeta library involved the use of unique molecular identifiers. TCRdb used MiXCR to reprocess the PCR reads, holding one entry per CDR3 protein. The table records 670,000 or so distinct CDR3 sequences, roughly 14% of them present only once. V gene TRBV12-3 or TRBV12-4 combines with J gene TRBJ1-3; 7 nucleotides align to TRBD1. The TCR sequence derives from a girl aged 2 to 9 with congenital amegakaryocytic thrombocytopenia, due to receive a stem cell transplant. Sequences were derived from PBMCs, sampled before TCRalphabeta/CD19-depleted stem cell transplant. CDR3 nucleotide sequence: TGTGCCACCGGGCCACAGGGGACTCTTCTCTCTGGAAACACCATATATTTT. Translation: CATGPQGTLLSGNTIYF.